The 25 T cell receptor beta chains in this list originate from one sample, sequenced in a study of monozygotic twins with inflammatory bowel disease. No DNA is given; TCRdb re-called the 5' RACE reads and lists each CDR3 protein once. The listing records about 160,000 distinct CDR3 sequences. The specimen sequenced was blood. These receptor sequences come from a human donor with ulcerative colitis or Crohn's disease, or a healthy co-twin of an affected twin (not recorded which).

The chain couples TRBV12-3 or TRBV12-4 to TRBJ2-1; the TCRdb D gene call, TRBD1, has no DNA to confirm it. The CDR3 runs to 15 residues. CDR3: CASSLVIRGTGYEIF.

The V and J genes are TRBV6-1 and TRBJ2-2; TCRdb's D call, TRBD2, is unchecked because there is no DNA. Germline V gives CDR1 MNHNS, CDR2 SASEGT. This CDR3 is 16 amino acids long. The CDR3 sequence is CASSEGSGRYTGELFF.

V is TRBV20-1 and J is TRBJ2-2; TCRdb indicates TRBD2, and absent DNA this call remains unverified. This CDR3 contains 14 residues. Germline assignment: CDR1 DFQATT and CDR2 SNEGSKA (reference sequence). This CDR3 is CSARDVGGAGELFF.

The chain uses TRBV11-3 and TRBJ2-7; as DNA is missing, the TRBD2 call by TCRdb cannot be tested. This CDR3 is built from 14 residues. The germline gives CDR1 SGHNT, CDR2 YENEEA. The CDR3 region is CASSPGGDPYEQYF. Full variable domain (remainder filled in from reference TRBV11-3 and TRBJ2-7): EAGVVQSPRYKIIEKKQPVAFWCNPISGHNTLYWYLQNLGQGPELLIRYENEEAVDDSQLPKDRFSAERLKGVDSTLKIQPAELGDSAVYLCASSPGGDPYEQYFGPGTRLTVT.

The V and J genes are TRBV5-6 and TRBJ2-6. This CDR3 comprises 17 residues. Per the germline V gene, CDR1 is SGHDT and CDR2 is YYEEEE. The CDR3 loop is CASSLYGSRSGANVLTF.

The chain couples TRBV20-1 to TRBJ2-7; TCRdb calls TRBD2, which cannot be checked without DNA. This CDR3 has 16 residues. Germline-derived CDR1 and CDR2 are DFQATT and SNEGSKA (reference sequence). Here the CDR3 reads CSARLAGSVGGLEQYF.

CDR3 protein: CASSLGGVYGYTF. This chain joins TRBV12-3 or TRBV12-4 and TRBJ1-2. The CDR3 has 13 amino acids.

The V gene is TRBV6-1, the J gene TRBJ2-2; TCRdb gives TRBD1 as the D gene, but with no DNA this cannot be confirmed. The CDR3 has 15 residues. Per germline, CDR1 MNHNS and CDR2 SASEGT. This CDR3 is CASIVRVASTGELFF.

J is TRBJ1-5 and V is TRBV7-8. Germline CDR1 is SGHVS and CDR2 is FQNEAQ. The CDR3 spans 13 residues. The CDR3 here is CASSFDLNQPQHF. The full variable domain, completed using reference TRBV7-8 and TRBJ1-5, is GAGVSQSPRYKVAKRGQDVALRCDPISGHVSLFWYQQALGQGPEFLTYFQNEAQLDKSGLPSDRFFAERPEGSVSTLKIQRTQQEDSAVYLCASSFDLNQPQHFGDGTRLSIL.

This chain joins TRBV7-9 and TRBJ2-1. CDR3 length: 11 residues. From germline, CDR1 is SEHNR and CDR2 FQNEAQ (reference sequence). The CDR3 is CASSFGDEQFF.

This chain joins TRBV19 and TRBJ2-1; the TRBD1 assignment by TCRdb is unverifiable without DNA. This CDR3 is built from 14 residues. Germline CDR1 reads LNHDA; CDR2 reads SQIVND (reference sequence). The CDR3 sequence: CASSITGTSNEQFF.

The chain combines TRBV27 with TRBJ1-1. The CDR3 totals 17 residues. Germline V lookup: CDR1 MNHEY, CDR2 SMNVEV (reference sequence). CDR3: CASSYLDPSLVLAEAFF.

Here the CDR3 reads CSARVLAYEQYF. The gene calls are TRBV20-1 and TRBJ2-7. Germline V gene data show CDR1 as DFQATT and CDR2 as SNEGSKA (reference sequence). The CDR3 is 12 residues long.

This chain links TRBV20-1 with TRBJ2-7; the D gene TCRdb calls, TRBD2, cannot be checked with no DNA. Germline V gene lookup returns CDR1 DFQATT and CDR2 SNEGSKA (reference sequence). This CDR3 has 15 amino acids. CDR3 residues: CSARDPGPLAYEQYF.

V and J are TRBV20-1 and TRBJ2-7; TCRdb outputs TRBD1, but without DNA this stays unchecked. This CDR3 region has 14 residues. Germline V lookup: CDR1 DFQATT, CDR2 SNEGSKA (reference sequence). The CDR3 is CSARPLQNSYEQYF.

This rearrangement joins TRBV10-3 to TRBJ1-3; with no DNA, the TCRdb D assignment of TRBD1 cannot be verified. CDR1 and CDR2 from the germline V gene are ENHRY and SYGVKD. The CDR3 spans 14 residues. This CDR3 is CAISDGKSGNTIYF.

The rearrangement joins TRBV7-8 to TRBJ2-7; TCRdb calls TRBD2, which cannot be checked without DNA. This CDR3 is built from 20 residues. Germline CDR1 reads SGHVS; CDR2 reads FQNEAQ. The CDR3 region is CASSLALRLVADTSSYEQYF.

The V call is TRBV7-9, the J call TRBJ2-6; TCRdb gives TRBD1 as the D gene, but with no DNA this cannot be confirmed. CDR3 size: 17 residues. The germline CDR1 and CDR2 sequences are SEHNR and FQNEAQ (reference sequence). The CDR3 spells CASSLQTGLAGANVLTF. Looking up the rest from reference TRBV7-9 and TRBJ2-6 gives the full variable domain: DTGVSQNPRHKITKRGQNVTFRCDPISEHNRLYWYRQTLGQGPEFLTYFQNEAQLEKSRLLSDRFSAERPKGSFSTLEIQRTEQGDSAMYLCASSLQTGLAGANVLTFGAGSRLTVL.

The rearrangement uses TRBV5-4 and TRBJ2-1; TCRdb reports TRBD2, a call that lacks DNA to check it against. The CDR3 has 18 amino acids. Looked up from germline, CDR1 is SGHNT and CDR2 is YYREEE (reference sequence). CDR3 amino acids: CASSSPTSGSFANNEQFF.

V and J are TRBV12-3 or TRBV12-4 and TRBJ2-7. The CDR3 contains 13 residues. CDR3 in amino acids: CASSPELAYEQYF.

The chain is built from TRBV7-2 and TRBJ2-7. The CDR3 extends over 12 amino acids. Germline CDR1 and CDR2: SGHTA and FQGNSA. CDR3 region: CASSPPSYEQYF.

The chain couples TRBV20-1 to TRBJ2-2; the TCRdb D gene call, TRBD2, has no DNA to confirm it. This CDR3 contains 16 residues. Germline V gene lookup returns CDR1 DFQATT and CDR2 SNEGSKA (reference sequence). CDR3 sequence: CSARGGPVANTGELFF.

Here the CDR3 reads CASSPPTTRNEQFF. The rearrangement links TRBV18 to TRBJ2-1. Germline CDR1 KGHSH, CDR2 LQKENI. The CDR3 consists of 14 residues.

The V gene is TRBV20-1, the J gene TRBJ2-3; the D call from TCRdb, TRBD1, cannot be confirmed without DNA. CDR1 is DFQATT, CDR2 SNEGSKA, per germline (reference sequence). The CDR3 sequence is 13 residues long. CDR3 amino acids: CSARAGRTDTQYF.

The chain carries TRBV28 and TRBJ1-4. The CDR3 extends over 14 amino acids. Germline loops: CDR1 MDHEN, CDR2 SYDVKM. The CDR3 sequence is CASSLRSTNEKLFF.